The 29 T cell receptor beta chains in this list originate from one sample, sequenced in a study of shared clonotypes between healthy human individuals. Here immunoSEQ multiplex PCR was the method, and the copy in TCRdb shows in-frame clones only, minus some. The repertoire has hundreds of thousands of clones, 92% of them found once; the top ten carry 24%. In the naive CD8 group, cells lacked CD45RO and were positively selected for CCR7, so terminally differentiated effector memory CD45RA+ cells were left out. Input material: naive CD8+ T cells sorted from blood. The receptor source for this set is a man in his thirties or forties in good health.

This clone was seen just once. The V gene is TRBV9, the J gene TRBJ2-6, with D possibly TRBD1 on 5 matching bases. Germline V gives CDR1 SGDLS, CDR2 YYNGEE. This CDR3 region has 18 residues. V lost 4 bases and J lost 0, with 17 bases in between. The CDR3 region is CASSPHGAHGSGANVLTF. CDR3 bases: TGTGCCAGCAGCCCTCATGGGGCGCATGGCTCTGGGGCCAACGTCCTGACTTTC.

CDR3 DNA: TGTGCCAGCAGCGACGGGGCTATCTCCGAGCAGTACTTC. Its protein product is CASSDGAISEQYF. This chain connects TRBV5-6 to TRBJ2-7; TRBD1 or TRBD2 may be the D gene (5 bases each). Trimming took 4 bases from V and 6 from J, leaving 14 bases between them. Germline CDR1 and CDR2: SGHDT and YYEEEE. The CDR3 is 13 amino acids.

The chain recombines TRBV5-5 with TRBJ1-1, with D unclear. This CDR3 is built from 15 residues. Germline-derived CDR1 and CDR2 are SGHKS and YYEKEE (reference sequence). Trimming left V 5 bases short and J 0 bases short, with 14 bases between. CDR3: CASRPENGMNTEAFF. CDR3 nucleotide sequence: TGTGCCAGCAGACCAGAGAACGGGATGAACACTGAAGCTTTCTTT.

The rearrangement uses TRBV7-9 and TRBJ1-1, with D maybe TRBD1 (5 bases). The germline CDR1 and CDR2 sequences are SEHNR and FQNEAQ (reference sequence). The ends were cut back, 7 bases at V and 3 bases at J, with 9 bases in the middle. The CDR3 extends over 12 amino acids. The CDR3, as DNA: TGTGCCAGCAAGACAGAGGACACTGAAGCTTTCTTT. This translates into CASKTEDTEAFF.

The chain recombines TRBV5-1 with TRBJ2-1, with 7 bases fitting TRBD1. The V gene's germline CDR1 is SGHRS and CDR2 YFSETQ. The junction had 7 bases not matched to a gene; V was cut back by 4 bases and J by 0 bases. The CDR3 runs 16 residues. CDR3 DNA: TGCGCCAGCAGCCTGGGACAGCTTAGCTCCTACAATGAGCAGTTCTTC. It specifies CASSLGQLSSYNEQFF.

Here the CDR3 reads CASSRGNGELFF. The DNA of the CDR3 is TGCGCCAGCAGTCGGGGGAACGGGGAGCTGTTTTTT. The chain has TRBV10-2 and TRBJ2-2, with D perhaps TRBD2 (6 bases). The germline CDR1 and CDR2 sequences are WSHSY and SAAADI. V lost 5 bases and J lost 7, with 8 bases in between. The CDR3 runs 12 residues.

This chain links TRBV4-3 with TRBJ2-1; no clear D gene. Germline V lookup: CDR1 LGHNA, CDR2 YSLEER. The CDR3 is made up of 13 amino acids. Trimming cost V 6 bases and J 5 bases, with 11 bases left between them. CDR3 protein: CASSLVRNNEQFF. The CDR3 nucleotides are TGCGCCAGCAGTCTAGTTAGAAACAATGAGCAGTTCTTC.

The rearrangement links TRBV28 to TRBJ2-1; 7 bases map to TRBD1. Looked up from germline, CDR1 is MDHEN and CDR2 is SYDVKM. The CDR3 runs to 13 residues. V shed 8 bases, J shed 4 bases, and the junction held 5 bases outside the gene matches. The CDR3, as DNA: TGTGCCAGCGAGAAGGGACAGTACAATGAGCAGTTCTTC. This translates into CASEKGQYNEQFF.

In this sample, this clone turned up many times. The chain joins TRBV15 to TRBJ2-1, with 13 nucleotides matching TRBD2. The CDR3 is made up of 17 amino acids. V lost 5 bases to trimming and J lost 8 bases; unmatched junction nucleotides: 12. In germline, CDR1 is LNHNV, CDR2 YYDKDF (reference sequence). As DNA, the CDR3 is TGTGCCACCAGCCTCCATGTGGGACTAGCGGGAATGGATGAGCAGTTCTTC. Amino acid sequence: CATSLHVGLAGMDEQFF.

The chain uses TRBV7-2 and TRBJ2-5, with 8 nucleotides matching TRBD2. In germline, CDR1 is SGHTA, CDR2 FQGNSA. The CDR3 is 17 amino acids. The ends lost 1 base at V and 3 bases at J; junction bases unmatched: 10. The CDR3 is CASSLGMAGLVKETQYF. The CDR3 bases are TGTGCCAGCAGCTTAGGAATGGCGGGACTAGTAAAAGAGACCCAGTACTTC.

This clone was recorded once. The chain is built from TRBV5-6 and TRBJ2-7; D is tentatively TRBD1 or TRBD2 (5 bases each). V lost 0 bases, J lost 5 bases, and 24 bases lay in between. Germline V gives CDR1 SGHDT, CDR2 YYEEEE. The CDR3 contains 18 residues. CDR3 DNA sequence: TGTGCCAGCAGCTTGGATCCCCCCCGGGACGGTGCAAGGCACGAGCAGTACTTC. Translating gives CASSLDPPRDGARHEQYF.

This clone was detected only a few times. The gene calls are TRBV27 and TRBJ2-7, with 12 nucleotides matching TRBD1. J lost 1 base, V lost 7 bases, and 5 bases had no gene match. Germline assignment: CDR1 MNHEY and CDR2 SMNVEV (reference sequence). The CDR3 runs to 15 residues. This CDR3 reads CASKGTGGDSYEQYF. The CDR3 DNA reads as TGTGCCAGCAAGGGGACAGGGGGCGATTCCTACGAGCAGTACTTC.

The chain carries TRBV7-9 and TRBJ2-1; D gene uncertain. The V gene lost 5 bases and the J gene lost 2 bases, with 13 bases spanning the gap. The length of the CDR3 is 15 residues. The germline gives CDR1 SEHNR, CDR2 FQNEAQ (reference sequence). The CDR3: CASSPTAATYNEQFF. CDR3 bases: TGTGCCAGCAGCCCGACGGCAGCAACCTACAATGAGCAGTTCTTC.

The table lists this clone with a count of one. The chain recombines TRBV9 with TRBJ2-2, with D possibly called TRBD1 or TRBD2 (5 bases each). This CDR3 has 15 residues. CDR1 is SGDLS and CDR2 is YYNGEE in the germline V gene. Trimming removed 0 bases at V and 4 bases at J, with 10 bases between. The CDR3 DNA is TGTGCCAGCAGCGTAGTAGGGGACGGCACCGGGGAGCTGTTTTTT. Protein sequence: CASSVVGDGTGELFF.

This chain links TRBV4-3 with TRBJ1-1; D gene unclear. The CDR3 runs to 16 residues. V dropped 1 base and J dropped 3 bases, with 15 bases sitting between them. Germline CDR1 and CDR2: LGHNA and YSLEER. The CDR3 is CASSQGIWSLDTEAFF. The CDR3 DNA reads TGCGCCAGCAGCCAAGGTATTTGGTCCCTAGACACTGAAGCTTTCTTT.

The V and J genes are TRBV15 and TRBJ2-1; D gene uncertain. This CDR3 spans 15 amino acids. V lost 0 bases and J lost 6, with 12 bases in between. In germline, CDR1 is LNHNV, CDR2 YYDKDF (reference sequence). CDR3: CATSRDSKTPNEQFF. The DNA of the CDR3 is TGTGCCACCAGCAGAGATAGTAAGACCCCCAATGAGCAGTTCTTC. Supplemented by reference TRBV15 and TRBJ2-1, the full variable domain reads DAMVIQNPRYQVTQFGKPVTLSCSQTLNHNVMYWYQQKSSQAPKLLFHYYDKDFNNEADTPDNFQSRRPNTSFCFLDIRSPGLGDTAMYLCATSRDSKTPNEQFFGPGTRLTVL.

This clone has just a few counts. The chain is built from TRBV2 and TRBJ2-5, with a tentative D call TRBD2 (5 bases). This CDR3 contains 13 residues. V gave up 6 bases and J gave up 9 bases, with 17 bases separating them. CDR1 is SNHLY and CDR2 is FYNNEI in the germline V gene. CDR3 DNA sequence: TGTGCCAGCAGAGAGGGAGCTCCCAAGGCCCAGTACTTC. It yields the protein CASREGAPKAQYF.

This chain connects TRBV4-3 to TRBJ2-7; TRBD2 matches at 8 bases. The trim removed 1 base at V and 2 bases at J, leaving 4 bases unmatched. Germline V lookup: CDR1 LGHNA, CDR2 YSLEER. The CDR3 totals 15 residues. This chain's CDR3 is CASSQAPGGPYEQYF. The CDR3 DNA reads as TGCGCCAGCAGCCAAGCCCCGGGAGGGCCCTACGAGCAGTACTTC.

This CDR3 is CSVEEGGRNTGELFF. In nucleotides, the CDR3 is TGCAGCGTTGAAGAAGGGGGCAGAAACACCGGGGAGCTGTTTTTT. The genes are TRBV29-1 and TRBJ2-2; TRBD1 agrees at 7 bases. The junction had 3 bases not matched to a gene; V was cut back by 0 bases and J by 2 bases. This CDR3 is 15 amino acids long. The V gene's germline CDR1 is SQVTM and CDR2 ANQGSEA.

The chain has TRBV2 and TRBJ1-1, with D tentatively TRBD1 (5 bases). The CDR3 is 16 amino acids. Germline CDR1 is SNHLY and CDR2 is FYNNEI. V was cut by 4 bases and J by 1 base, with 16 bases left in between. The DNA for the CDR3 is TGTGCCAGCAGTGGGGCTAGGGACGACAGGAACACTGAAGCTTTCTTT. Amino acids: CASSGARDDRNTEAFF.

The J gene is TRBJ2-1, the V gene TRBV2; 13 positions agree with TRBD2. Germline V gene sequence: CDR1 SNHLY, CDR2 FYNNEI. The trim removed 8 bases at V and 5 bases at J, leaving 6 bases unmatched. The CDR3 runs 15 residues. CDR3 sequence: CASSTGTSGDNEQFF. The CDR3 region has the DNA TGTGCCAGCTCCACAGGGACTAGCGGGGACAATGAGCAGTTCTTC.

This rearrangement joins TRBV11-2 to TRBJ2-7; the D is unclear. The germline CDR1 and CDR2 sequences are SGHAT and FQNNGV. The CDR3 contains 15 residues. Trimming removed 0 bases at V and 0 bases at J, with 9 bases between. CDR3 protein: CASSLEPVSSYEQYF. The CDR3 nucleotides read TGTGCCAGCAGCTTAGAGCCAGTGAGCTCCTACGAGCAGTACTTC.

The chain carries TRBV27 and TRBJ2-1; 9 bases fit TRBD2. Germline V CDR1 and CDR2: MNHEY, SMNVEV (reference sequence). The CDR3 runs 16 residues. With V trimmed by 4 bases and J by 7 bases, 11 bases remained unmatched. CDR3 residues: CASSWRREGRLNEQFF. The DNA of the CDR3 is TGTGCCAGCAGTTGGAGGCGGGAGGGCCGTTTAAATGAGCAGTTCTTC.

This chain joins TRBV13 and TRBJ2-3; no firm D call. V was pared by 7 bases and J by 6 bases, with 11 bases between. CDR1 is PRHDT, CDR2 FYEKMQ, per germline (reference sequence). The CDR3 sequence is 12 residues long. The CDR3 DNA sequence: TGTGCCAGCAAGGAGCTGGGGGATACGCAGTATTTT. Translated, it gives CASKELGDTQYF.

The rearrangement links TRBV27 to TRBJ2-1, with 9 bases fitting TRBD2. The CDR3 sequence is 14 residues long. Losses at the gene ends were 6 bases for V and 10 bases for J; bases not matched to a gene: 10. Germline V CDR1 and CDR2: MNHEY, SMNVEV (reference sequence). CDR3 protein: CASSYDHLAGEQFF. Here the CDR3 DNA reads TGTGCCAGCAGCTATGATCATCTAGCGGGAGAGCAGTTCTTC.

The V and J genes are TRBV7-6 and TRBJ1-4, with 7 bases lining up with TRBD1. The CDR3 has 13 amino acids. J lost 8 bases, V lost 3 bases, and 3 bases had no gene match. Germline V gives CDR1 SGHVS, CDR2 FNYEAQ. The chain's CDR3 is CASSLTGLEKLFF. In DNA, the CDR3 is TGTGCCAGCAGCTTGACAGGGTTAGAAAAACTGTTTTTT.

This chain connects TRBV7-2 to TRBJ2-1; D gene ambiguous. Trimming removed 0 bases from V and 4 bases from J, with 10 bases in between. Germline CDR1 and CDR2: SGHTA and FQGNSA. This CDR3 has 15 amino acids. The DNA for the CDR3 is TGTGCCAGCAGCTTAGCACTCACCGGGTACAATGAGCAGTTCTTC. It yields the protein CASSLALTGYNEQFF.

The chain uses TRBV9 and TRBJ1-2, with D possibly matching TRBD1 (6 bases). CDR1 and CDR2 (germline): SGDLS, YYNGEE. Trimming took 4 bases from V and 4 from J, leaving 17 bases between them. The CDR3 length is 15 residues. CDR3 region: CASSPRRGGGYGYTF. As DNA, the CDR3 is TGTGCCAGCAGCCCCCGGCGGGGAGGGGGCTATGGCTACACCTTC. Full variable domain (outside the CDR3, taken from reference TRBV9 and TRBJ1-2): DSGVTQTPKHLITATGQRVTLRCSPRSGDLSVYWYQQSLDQGLQFLIQYYNGEERAKGNILERFSAQQFPDLHSELNLSSLELGDSALYFCASSPRRGGGYGYTFGSGTRLTVV.

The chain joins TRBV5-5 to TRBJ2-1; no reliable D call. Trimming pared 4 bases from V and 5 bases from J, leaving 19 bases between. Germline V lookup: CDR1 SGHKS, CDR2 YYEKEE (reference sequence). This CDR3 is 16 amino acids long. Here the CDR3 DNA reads TGTGCCAGCAGCCCCCGACCCGTTTTTACCCACAATGAGCAGTTCTTC. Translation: CASSPRPVFTHNEQFF.